This T cell receptor (beta chain) was sequenced during a study of blood T cell repertoires in COVID-19. Generated by immunoSEQ multiplex PCR, the TCRdb table keeps only in-frame clones and is missing some. The sample consists of under 150,000 clones, 85% to 90% of them appearing once. Trimming cost V 8 bases and J 0 bases, with 8 bases left between them. The CDR3 covers 13 residues. From germline, CDR1 is MNHEY and CDR2 SVGAGI. This rearrangement joins TRBV6-5 to TRBJ1-5; unclear D gene. Sequenced input: peripheral blood. The receptor's source is a man aged 45 to 65 with acute or convalescent COVID-19. The CDR3 DNA reads TGTGCCAGCCGTTTAGATAGCAATCAGCCCCAGCATTTT. Its translation is CASRLDSNQPQHF.